Listed below are T cell receptor beta chains from one sample, sequenced in a study of T cell responses to AZD1222 COVID-19 vaccine. Method: immunoSEQ multiplex PCR; TCRdb's copy keeps in-frame clones and lacks some. This table has about 140,000 clones, 85% to 95% appearing once. Source: peripheral blood, taken after recovery from COVID-19. Receptors originate from an adult who had recovered from COVID-19. Each CDR3 is given with its conserved first and last residue.

V gene	J gene	CDR3 protein
TRBV4-1	TRBJ2-1	CASSQATTNDNEQFF
TRBV5-1	TRBJ1-3	CASSFDSSSGNTIYF
TRBV30	TRBJ2-7	CAWSGGREQYF
TRBV7-7	TRBJ2-5	CASSQTGSHQETQYF
TRBV6-5	TRBJ1-2	CASSYSDRGHNYGYTF
TRBV6-6	TRBJ1-2	CASSSAGTFYGYTF
TRBV13	TRBJ2-7	CASSYIAGGPSYEQYF
TRBV27	TRBJ2-1	CASSLRGQGNEQFF
TRBV27	TRBJ2-7	CASSLLGGPGGNYEQYF
TRBV6-6	TRBJ2-1	CASSPMISSEQFF
TRBV10-2	TRBJ1-1	CASSESAGEAFF
TRBV11-2	TRBJ2-1	CASSLVKLSARQFF
TRBV25-1	TRBJ1-2	CASSEANYGYTF
TRBV7-6	TRBJ2-7	CASSLGTGPSYEQYF
TRBV29-1	TRBJ2-2	CSVAVLAGGTGELFF
TRBV3-1/TRBV3-2	TRBJ2-7	CASSPGGGRLSYEQYF
TRBV5-1	TRBJ1-5	CASSLEDTGPQHF
TRBV3-1/TRBV3-2	TRBJ1-4	CASSQVARTNEKLFF
TRBV6-1	TRBJ1-5	CASSDGEGHQPQHF
TRBV19	TRBJ1-5	CASSKRDSDQPQHF
TRBV19	TRBJ2-3	CASSGTSTDTQYF
TRBV19	TRBJ1-5	CASSIPGQGAQPQHF
TRBV29-1	TRBJ1-2	CSVERTGWDGYTF
TRBV7-9	TRBJ1-4	CASTQTQREKLFF
TRBV28	TRBJ2-1	CASNPLGGEVEQFF
TRBV5-4	TRBJ2-2	CASSVHGTGELFF
TRBV6-5	TRBJ2-7	CASSYSESDYEQYF
TRBV14	TRBJ2-7	CASSQAKNEQYF
TRBV28	TRBJ2-1	CATEAPTSGEQFF
TRBV29-1	TRBJ2-1	CSVELSSPNEQFF
TRBV4-1	TRBJ2-7	CASSRREEGRRYEQYF
TRBV4-1	TRBJ1-2	CASSPPGRQGHYGYTF
TRBV6-2/TRBV6-3	TRBJ2-7	CASSPGLSSYEQYF
TRBV30	TRBJ1-1	CAWGTGKTEAFF
TRBV7-9	TRBJ2-3	CASSFRTGMADTQYF
TRBV19	TRBJ2-1	CASSTGGRGSYNEQFF
TRBV5-1	TRBJ2-1	CASSRTSGSNSYNEQFF
TRBV15	TRBJ2-2	CATSSPAGLAGAGELFF
TRBV30	TRBJ2-7	CAWSADYEQYF
TRBV2	TRBJ2-3	CASVHGVANTDTQYF
TRBV5-1	TRBJ2-7	CASSLDLAGSEGEQYF
TRBV10-3	TRBJ2-2	CAISVKGLNTGELFF
TRBV28	TRBJ2-1	CASSLPAHGRLYNEQFF
TRBV6-5	TRBJ2-7	CASITDRVSYEQYF
TRBV2	TRBJ1-5	CASRGGHTSNQPQHF
TRBV4-1	TRBJ2-3	CASSQGQGGSTDTQYF
TRBV18	TRBJ1-1	CASSTGGTEAFF
TRBV25-1	TRBJ2-2	CASRGVTWGVNTGELFF
TRBV3-1/TRBV3-2	TRBJ2-2	CASSQKGTMNTGELFF
TRBV15	TRBJ2-2	CATKVGQVNTGELFF
TRBV9	TRBJ2-1	CASSPRVLYNEQFF
TRBV19	TRBJ2-1	CAIAEVALPNNEQFF
TRBV6-1	TRBJ2-7	CASSETGYEQYF